The 26 T cell receptor beta chains below come from one sample, sequenced in a study of cytomegalovirus exposure and HLA in healthy donors (dated by TCRdb to about 2017). Library method: the immunoSEQ multiplex PCR assay. Entries here come from immuneACCESS through TCRdb and include only in-frame sequences with V and J called. Some clones fail to appear in such tables; in the studies checked, an unresolved V gene covers under half of the shortfall, and the cause of the remainder is unknown. The table for this sample lists 170,000 or so clones; about 80% of them were counted only once. 2.5% to 3.5% of the sample rests with the top ten. The material sequenced was PBMCs. The receptors derive from a woman younger than 35 in good health and CMV-seropositive.

V usage is TRBV30 and J usage is TRBJ2-7; perhaps TRBD2 as D (7 bases). Germline CDR1 reads GTSNPN; CDR2 reads SVGIG (reference sequence). This CDR3 comprises 17 residues. V was clipped by 0 bases and J by 2 bases, with 20 bases between them. The CDR3, as DNA: TGTGCCTGGAGTGTACGGCTGCCGGGGAGGGGGGCCTACGAGCAGTACTTC. Protein product: CAWSVRLPGRGAYEQYF.

The V call is TRBV23-1, the J call TRBJ2-7; 15 bases are a match to TRBD2. TRBV23-1 is recorded as an ORF, its role being uncertain. Trimming cost V 8 bases and J 5 bases; bases outside gene matches: 10. The length of the CDR3 is 16 residues. CDR3 in amino acids: CASQQWTSGGAHEQYF. Written as DNA, the CDR3 is TGCGCCAGCCAACAATGGACTAGCGGGGGGGCCCACGAGCAGTACTTC.

The chain is built from TRBV2 and TRBJ2-7; D is unresolved. Germline V gene data show CDR1 as SNHLY and CDR2 as FYNNEI. The germline V and J ends were trimmed by 5 bases and 3 bases, with 14 bases remaining between them. This CDR3 spans 14 amino acids. Here the CDR3 reads CASSQSGPRYEQYF. CDR3 sequence (DNA): TGTGCCAGCAGTCAAAGTGGGCCCCGCTACGAGCAGTACTTC.

The gene calls are TRBV28 and TRBJ2-5; D may be TRBD2 (6 bases). This CDR3 spans 16 amino acids. Germline V gene sequence: CDR1 MDHEN, CDR2 SYDVKM. V lost 5 bases and J 5 bases, leaving 21 bases between the germline ends. CDR3 loop: CASSISIPGVGETQYF. The CDR3 nucleotides read TGTGCCAGCAGTATCTCAATTCCGGGGGTCGGGGAGACCCAGTACTTC.

This clone showed up just once. The V call is TRBV10-3, the J call TRBJ2-5; 8 bases are shared with TRBD2. J gave up 5 bases and V 9 bases, and 8 bases lay outside the gene matches. The germline V gene encodes CDR1 ENHRY and CDR2 SYGVKD. The CDR3 extends over 13 amino acids. CDR3 protein: CAIGLAVSETQYF. DNA for the CDR3: TGTGCCATTGGACTAGCCGTTTCGGAGACCCAGTACTTC.

This rearrangement joins TRBV6-5 to TRBJ2-2; 7 bases fit TRBD1. This CDR3 has 14 amino acids. Trimming removed 10 bases from V and 0 bases from J; junction bases left unmatched: 5. The germline CDR1 and CDR2 sequences are MNHEY and SVGAGI. CDR3 in DNA: TGTGCCACCCAGGGGACAGCGAACACCGGGGAGCTGTTTTTT. It is translated as CATQGTANTGELFF.

This chain uses TRBV9 with TRBJ2-5; the D gene is possibly TRBD1 (5 bases). Germline lookup yields CDR1 SGDLS and CDR2 YYNGEE. Deletions cut 0 bases from V and 4 bases from J, with 10 bases between. The CDR3 contains 14 residues. The CDR3 DNA reads TGTGCCAGCAGCGTAGGTCCAGGGCCAGAGACCCAGTACTTC. Translation gives CASSVGPGPETQYF.

The chain links TRBV27 to TRBJ2-1, with 9 bases that match TRBD1. Losses at the gene ends were 8 bases for V and 6 bases for J; bases not matched to a gene: 8. The CDR3 length is 14 residues. Germline V gives CDR1 MNHEY, CDR2 SMNVEV (reference sequence). CDR3 DNA sequence: TGTGCCAGCCCCCGGGACAGGGTAGGCAATGAGCAGTTCTTC. It specifies CASPRDRVGNEQFF.

The chain couples TRBV27 to TRBJ2-3, with 11 bases lining up with TRBD1. The CDR3 consists of 16 residues. V gave up 5 bases and J gave up 0 bases; unmatched junction bases: 4. Germline V gives CDR1 MNHEY, CDR2 SMNVEV (reference sequence). CDR3 in amino acids: CASSMGTGGSTDTQYF. CDR3 nucleotide sequence: TGTGCCAGCAGTATGGGGACAGGGGGAAGCACAGATACGCAGTATTTT.

V gene TRBV6-1 combines with J gene TRBJ2-2, with 11 bases aligning to TRBD1. The CDR3 covers 15 residues. Unmatched junction bases numbered 9, after V lost 11 bases and J lost 4 bases. Germline CDR1 reads MNHNS; CDR2 reads SASEGT. CDR3 bases: TGTGCCGGAGGCATCGGGACAGGGGGCACCGGGGAGCTGTTTTTT. Its translation: CAGGIGTGGTGELFF.

V is TRBV2 and J is TRBJ1-1, with D perhaps TRBD1 (5 bases). CDR3 length equals 15 residues. Looked up from germline, CDR1 is SNHLY and CDR2 is FYNNEI. The V gene lost 1 base and the J gene lost 6 bases, with 15 bases spanning the gap. CDR3 sequence: CASSEVLAGGAEAFF. The CDR3 nucleotides are TGTGCCAGCAGTGAAGTTTTGGCAGGAGGGGCTGAAGCTTTCTTT.

The CDR3 sequence is CASSAGGGSEAFF. CDR3 in DNA: TGTGCCAGCAGTGCTGGGGGGGGCTCGGAAGCTTTCTTT. This chain joins TRBV25-1 and TRBJ1-1, with D possibly matching TRBD1 (6 bases). Germline CDR1 reads MGHDK; CDR2 reads SYGVNS. Trimming shortened V by 4 bases and J by 8 bases, and 14 bases separated the two germline ends. This CDR3 spans 13 amino acids.

The rearrangement joins TRBV18 to TRBJ1-2, with 9 positions matching TRBD1. The CDR3 is 14 residues long. The ends lost 3 bases at V and 6 bases at J; junction bases unmatched: 5. Germline CDR1 KGHSH, CDR2 LQKENI. The CDR3 here is CASSPQGQGNGYTF. The CDR3 DNA sequence: TGTGCCAGCTCACCCCAGGGACAGGGTAATGGCTACACCTTC.

The chain has TRBV6-6 and TRBJ1-2; D gene ambiguous. The CDR3 contains 14 residues. Germline values: CDR1 MNHNY, CDR2 SVGAGI (reference sequence). Trimming cost V 8 bases and J 6 bases, with 19 bases left between them. CDR3 sequence reads: CASRWLRREDGYTF. CDR3 in DNA: TGTGCCAGCCGATGGCTTCGGCGTGAGGATGGCTACACCTTC.

A single count supports this clone. The CDR3 sequence is CASSLGEYGNTIYF. The CDR3 region has the DNA TGTGCCAGCAGCTTGGGAGAATATGGAAACACCATATATTTT. V usage is TRBV13 and J usage is TRBJ1-3; D unresolved. The CDR3 runs to 14 residues. Germline-derived CDR1 and CDR2 are PRHDT and FYEKMQ (reference sequence). The V and J ends lost 3 bases and 3 bases respectively, with 9 bases between them.

V and J are TRBV5-4 and TRBJ1-2; tentatively, D is TRBD1 (5 bases). Germline assignment: CDR1 SGHNT and CDR2 YYREEE (reference sequence). The CDR3 spans 16 residues. The germline V and J ends were trimmed by 4 bases and 4 bases, with 20 bases remaining between them. In DNA form, the CDR3 reads TGTGCCAGCAGCGGGTTACCGGGACGGGACTCCTATGGCTACACCTTC. Amino acid sequence: CASSGLPGRDSYGYTF.

The V and J genes are TRBV2 and TRBJ2-1; weak D call: TRBD1 (5 bases). This CDR3 is built from 10 residues. Germline V lookup: CDR1 SNHLY, CDR2 FYNNEI. The V end lost 10 bases, the J end lost 10 bases, and 11 bases lay between the germline ends. CDR3 loop: CAIQGREQFF. The CDR3 nucleotides read TGTGCCATCCAGGGCCGCGAGCAGTTCTTC.

The chain links TRBV7-2 to TRBJ2-7; TRBD2 agrees at 8 bases. The CDR3 spans 14 residues. Germline assignment: CDR1 SGHTA and CDR2 FQGNSA. V trimming: 4 bases; J trimming: 4 bases; junction bases outside the gene matches: 6. This chain's CDR3 is CASSSHAGGYEQYF. Written as DNA, the CDR3 is TGTGCCAGCAGCTCACACGCGGGGGGTTACGAGCAGTACTTC. Full variable domain (remainder filled in from reference TRBV7-2 and TRBJ2-7): GAGVSQSPSNKVTEKGKDVELRCDPISGHTALYWYRQSLGQGLEFLIYFQGNSAPDKSGLPSDRFSAERTGGSVSTLTIQRTQQEDSAVYLCASSSHAGGYEQYFGPGTRLTVT.

The CDR3 DNA reads TGTGCCAGCAGTGCGGCCAGGTTATACGAGCAGTACTTC. Residues: CASSAARLYEQYF. The J gene is TRBJ2-7, the V gene TRBV6-1; D call uncertain. The germline V gene has CDR1 MNHNS and CDR2 SASEGT. CDR3 size: 13 residues. V lost 4 bases and J 4 bases, leaving 11 bases between the germline ends.

This chain connects TRBV5-4 to TRBJ2-1; TRBD1 might be the D (5 bases). V was shortened by 0 bases and J by 15 bases, with 16 bases between the two germline ends. CDR3 length: 13 amino acids. The germline CDR1 and CDR2 sequences are SGHNT and YYREEE (reference sequence). The CDR3: CASSLEGSAWWFF. In DNA form, the CDR3 reads TGTGCCAGCAGCTTGGAGGGGTCTGCTTGGTGGTTCTTC. Complete variable domain (other parts from reference TRBV5-4 and TRBJ2-1): ETGVTQSPTHLIKTRGQQVTLRCSSQSGHNTVSWYQQALGQGPQFIFQYYREEENGRGNFPPRFSGLQFPNYSSELNVNALELDDSALYLCASSLEGSAWWFFGPGTRLTVL.

This clone was seen only once. CDR3 coding DNA: TGTGCCAGCAGCTTAGTTCAGGGGGGCACTGAAGCTTTCTTT. This codes for CASSLVQGGTEAFF. The chain couples TRBV7-8 to TRBJ1-1; 7 bases are a match to TRBD1. Germline trimming cut 1 base from V and 4 bases from J; bases unmatched to any gene: 3. The CDR3 length is 14 residues. Germline CDR1 is SGHVS and CDR2 is FQNEAQ.

The rearrangement links TRBV7-2 to TRBJ2-1; tentative D call: TRBD2 (6 bases). Germline V gene data show CDR1 as SGHTA and CDR2 as FQGNSA. V was trimmed by 4 bases and J by 4 bases, leaving 20 bases between them. This CDR3 spans 17 amino acids. The CDR3 here is CASSSMSGTYLYNEQFF. For the CDR3, the DNA is TGTGCCAGCAGCTCGATGTCCGGGACTTACCTTTACAATGAGCAGTTCTTC.

This chain uses TRBV29-1 with TRBJ2-6; D call uncertain. Germline-derived CDR1 and CDR2 are SQVTM and ANQGSEA. The germline V and J ends were trimmed by 7 bases and 0 bases, with 10 bases remaining between them. The CDR3 loop spans 14 amino acids. CDR3 bases: TGCAGCGCCCAAGCGAGCTCTGGGGCCAACGTCCTGACTTTC. Residues: CSAQASSGANVLTF.

The rearrangement uses TRBV6-1 and TRBJ2-3; maybe TRBD1 (6 bases). The CDR3 extends over 16 amino acids. Germline CDR1 reads MNHNS; CDR2 reads SASEGT. With 3 bases removed from V and 0 bases from J, the gap between germline ends came to 13 bases. The CDR3 DNA sequence: TGTGCCAGCAGTGACTACAGGGTTACGAGCACAGATACGCAGTATTTT. Residues: CASSDYRVTSTDTQYF.

The chain couples TRBV6-6 to TRBJ1-5; no clear D gene. This CDR3 is built from 14 residues. Germline CDR1 reads MNHNY; CDR2 reads SVGAGI (reference sequence). Trimming pared 2 bases from V and 3 bases from J, leaving 8 bases between. The CDR3 reads CASSYPEPNQPQHF. In DNA, the CDR3 is TGTGCCAGCAGTTACCCAGAACCCAATCAGCCCCAGCATTTT.

The chain employs TRBV6-4 and TRBJ2-1; 7 bases match TRBD2. Germline CDR1 reads MRHNA; CDR2 reads SNTAGT. Trimming at V came to 6 bases and at J to 0 bases, leaving 14 bases not matched to a gene. This CDR3 contains 18 residues. The CDR3, as DNA: TGTGCCAGCAGCGACGGCGGGGCGGGGGTAAGCTCCTACAATGAGCAGTTCTTC. It codes for CASSDGGAGVSSYNEQFF.